The text below deals with one T cell receptor beta chain. This specimen comes from a study of blood T cell repertoires in COVID-19. The CDR3 is made up of 17 amino acids. Germline-derived CDR1 and CDR2 are SGDLS and YYNGEE. V was pared by 4 bases and J by 8 bases, with 25 bases between. In the original processing: Amplified reference gene primers provided the basis for estimating nucleated cell counts. Clones were read by immunoSEQ multiplex PCR, and TCRdb kept only the in-frame ones, dropping some. The DNA gave D and trimming, while V, J and clone size come from that table. The sample contains 100,000 or so clones, approximately 80% of which appear only once.

Material for sequencing was peripheral blood. The receptor comes from a man in his sixties or seventies with active or convalescent COVID-19. The rearrangement joins TRBV9 to TRBJ2-4; D may be TRBD2 (5 bases). The CDR3 region has the DNA TGTGCCAGCAGCCCCCGAGTGGATGGAAATAGGCGGGACATTCAGTACTTC. Residues: CASSPRVDGNRRDIQYF.